This T cell receptor beta chain is drawn from a study of control samples from healthy donors and cancer patients. The CDR3 sequence is 15 residues long. V lost 2 bases and J lost 5; bases outside the gene matches: 6. The germline V gene encodes CDR1 LGHNA and CDR2 YNFKEQ. The method was immunoSEQ multiplex PCR; TCRdb's version includes in-frame clones alone and lacks a portion of them. The repertoire includes under 70,000 clones, about 90% of them detected once, and about 14% sits in the top ten. The source material was PBMCs. The J gene is TRBJ2-5, the V gene TRBV4-2, with 9 bases fitting TRBD2. The TCR sequence derives from a man in his 60s with head and neck cancer. The chain's CDR3 is CASSQIAGVGETQYF. CDR3 coding DNA: TGTGCCAGCAGCCAAATAGCGGGAGTCGGTGAGACCCAGTACTTC.